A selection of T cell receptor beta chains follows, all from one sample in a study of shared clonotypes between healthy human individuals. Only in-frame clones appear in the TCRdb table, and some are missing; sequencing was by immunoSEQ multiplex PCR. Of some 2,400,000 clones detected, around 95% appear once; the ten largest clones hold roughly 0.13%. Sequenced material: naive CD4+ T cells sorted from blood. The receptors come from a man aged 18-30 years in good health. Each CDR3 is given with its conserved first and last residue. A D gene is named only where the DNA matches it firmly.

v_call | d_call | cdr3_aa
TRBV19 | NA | CASSIRPGSAGANVLTF
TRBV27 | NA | CASRTRGGPTNEKLFF
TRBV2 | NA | CASSPTGARSGNTIYF
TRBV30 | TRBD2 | CAWVHVGGADTQYF
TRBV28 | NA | CASEGSSYEQYF
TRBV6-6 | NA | CASRGGGAGTDTQYF
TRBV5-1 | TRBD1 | CASSSQGSDNSPLHF
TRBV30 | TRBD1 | CAWGRGDTEAFF
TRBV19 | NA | CASSIPGSQQYF
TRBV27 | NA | CASSSPSYNSPLHF
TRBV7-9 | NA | CASSLGQGLTGELFF
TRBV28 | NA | CASSLGPQHF
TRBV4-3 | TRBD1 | CASSHADRDGAEQFF
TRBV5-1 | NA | CASSRRVADSPLHF
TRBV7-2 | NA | CASSSGQGSRSEQYF
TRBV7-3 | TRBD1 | CASSKGGQGYEQYF
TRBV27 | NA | CASSPDSQGNTEAFF
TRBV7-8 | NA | CATAAGEFSNQPQHF
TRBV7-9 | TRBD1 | CASSLNPGTGEQPQHF
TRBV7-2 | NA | CASSPGGGSTYEQYF
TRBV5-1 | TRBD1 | CASSLEGGWTGNTIYF
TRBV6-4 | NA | CASSETAGELFF
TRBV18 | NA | CASSPSDTQYF
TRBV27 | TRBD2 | CASSLRGGAYNEQFF
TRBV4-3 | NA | CASSRGGQALYSYNEQFF
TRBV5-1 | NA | CASSLTPAGSSYNEQFF
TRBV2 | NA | CASSEAPEGFYEQYF
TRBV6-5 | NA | CASSPGVVYNEQFF
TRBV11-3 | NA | CASSPRTKYNEQFF
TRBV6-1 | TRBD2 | CASSGLAGGETQYF
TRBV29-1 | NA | CSVEGGLGRSSYEQYF
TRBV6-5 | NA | CASSSRASTGELFF
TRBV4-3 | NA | CASSQDFTGGFYEQYF
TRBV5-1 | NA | CASSLYTNTGELFF
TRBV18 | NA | CASSPLSGFNNSPLHF
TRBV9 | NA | CASSGTGPGELFF
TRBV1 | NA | CTSSPSGGHGQPQHF